There are a few counts of the clone carrying this T cell receptor (beta chain). Amplified regions were TCR beta CDR3 sequences from RNA transcripts. First-round RT-PCR of the TCR CDR3 relied on the HTBI primer set. MiXCR, run by TCRdb on the multiplex PCR reads, gives a single entry per CDR3 protein. The table lists 300,000 to 400,000 distinct CDR3 sequences, approximately 17% of them singletons, with 40% in the top ten. The data derive from a study of T cells in Graves' hyperthyroidism and ophthalmopathy. At the level of the study: The authors collected peripheral blood at initial diagnosis, before any treatment.

CDR3 length: 14 amino acids. V shed 5 bases and J shed 8 bases, with 18 bases lying between them. Per germline, CDR1 SGHTA and CDR2 FQGNSA. The sample consisted of blood. This chain links TRBV7-2 with TRBJ1-2; unclear D gene. This receptor was obtained from a man between 18 and 29 years old with Graves' ophthalmopathy. Written as DNA, the CDR3 is TGTGCCAGCAGCCGGGGTGGGTCCCTGGGGGGCTACACCTTC. Translating gives CASSRGGSLGGYTF. The entire variable domain, with the rest obtained from reference TRBV7-2 and TRBJ1-2, is as follows: GAGVSQSPSNKVTEKGKDVELRCDPISGHTALYWYRQSLGQGLEFLIYFQGNSAPDKSGLPSDRFSAERTGGSVSTLTIQRTQQEDSAVYLCASSRGGSLGGYTFGSGTRLTVV.